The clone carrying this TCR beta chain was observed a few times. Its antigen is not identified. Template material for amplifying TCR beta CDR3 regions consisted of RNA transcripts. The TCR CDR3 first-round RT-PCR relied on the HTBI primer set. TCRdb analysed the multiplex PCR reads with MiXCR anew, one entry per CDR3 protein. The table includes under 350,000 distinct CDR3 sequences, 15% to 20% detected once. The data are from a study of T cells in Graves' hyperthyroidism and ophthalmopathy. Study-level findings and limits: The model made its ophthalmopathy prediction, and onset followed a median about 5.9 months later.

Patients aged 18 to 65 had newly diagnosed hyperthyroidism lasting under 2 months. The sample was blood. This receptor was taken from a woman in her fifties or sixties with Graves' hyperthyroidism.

CDR3 DNA: TGCAGCGTCGTCCTGACTAGCGGGAGTTCCTACGAGCAGTACTTC. It is translated as CSVVLTSGSSYEQYF. The chain joins TRBV29-1 to TRBJ2-7; 12 positions match TRBD2. The V segment lost 6 bases and the J segment 1 base; nucleotides outside the gene matches: 7. The germline CDR1 and CDR2 sequences are SQVTM and ANQGSEA. This CDR3 comprises 15 residues.